This T cell receptor beta chain was sequenced for a study of cytomegalovirus exposure and HLA in healthy donors. Clones were sequenced by immunoSEQ multiplex PCR, and TCRdb holds only the in-frame ones, with some missing. The sample carries about 270,000 clones, approximately 86% recorded once. Trimming pared 0 bases from V and 5 bases from J, leaving 15 bases between. This CDR3 comprises 15 residues. From germline, CDR1 is SGHDT and CDR2 YYEEEE. This TCR was sampled from a woman in her late teens or twenties in good health and CMV-seronegative. This chain links TRBV5-6 with TRBJ2-7; D is perhaps TRBD2 (6 bases). The sample consisted of PBMCs. CDR3 in DNA: TGTGCCAGCAGCTTGGTTGGGACGTGGAGGGACGAGCAGTACTTC. Translated, it gives CASSLVGTWRDEQYF.